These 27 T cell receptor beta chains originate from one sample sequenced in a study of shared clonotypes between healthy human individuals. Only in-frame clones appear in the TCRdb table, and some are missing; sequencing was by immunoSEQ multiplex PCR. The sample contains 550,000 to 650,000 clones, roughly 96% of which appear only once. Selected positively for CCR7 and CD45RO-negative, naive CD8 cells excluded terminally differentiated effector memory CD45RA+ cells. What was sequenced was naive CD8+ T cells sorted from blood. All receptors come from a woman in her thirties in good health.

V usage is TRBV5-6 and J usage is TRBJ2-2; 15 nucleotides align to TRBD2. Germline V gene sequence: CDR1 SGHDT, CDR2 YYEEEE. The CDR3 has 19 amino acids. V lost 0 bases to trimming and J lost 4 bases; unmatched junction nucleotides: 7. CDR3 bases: TGTGCCAGCAGCTTGGAGGGACTAGCGGGAGGCCAGGGCACCGGGGAGCTGTTTTTT. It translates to CASSLEGLAGGQGTGELFF.

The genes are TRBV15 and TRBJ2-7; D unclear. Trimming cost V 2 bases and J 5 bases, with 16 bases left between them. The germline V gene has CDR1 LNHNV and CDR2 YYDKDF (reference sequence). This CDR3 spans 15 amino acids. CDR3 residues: CATSRIVLPTNEQYF. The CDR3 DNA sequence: TGTGCCACCAGCAGAATCGTCCTCCCCACTAACGAGCAGTACTTC.

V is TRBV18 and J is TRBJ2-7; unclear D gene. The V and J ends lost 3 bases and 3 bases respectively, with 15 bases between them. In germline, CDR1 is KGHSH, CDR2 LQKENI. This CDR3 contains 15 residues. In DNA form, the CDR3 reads TGTGCCAGCTCACCTGATTCCGCCGTGGTCTACGAGCAGTACTTC. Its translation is CASSPDSAVVYEQYF.

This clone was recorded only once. CDR3 nucleotide sequence: TGCGCCAGCAGTGAGTCGACCCTAGCGGTCCCAGTTTGGGAGCAGTACTTC. Amino acids: CASSESTLAVPVWEQYF. The chain uses TRBV10-2 and TRBJ2-7, with 7 bases lining up with TRBD2. Per the germline V gene, CDR1 is WSHSY and CDR2 is SAAADI. The CDR3 extends over 17 amino acids. Trimming took 0 bases from V and 7 from J; bases not matched to a gene: 15.

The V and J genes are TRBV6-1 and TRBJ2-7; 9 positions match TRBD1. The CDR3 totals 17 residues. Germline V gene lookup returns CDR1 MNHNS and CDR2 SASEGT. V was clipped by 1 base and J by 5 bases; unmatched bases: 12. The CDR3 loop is CASSEGLFKGQGNEQYF. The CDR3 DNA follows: TGTGCCAGCAGTGAAGGGTTATTTAAGGGACAGGGAAACGAGCAGTACTTC.

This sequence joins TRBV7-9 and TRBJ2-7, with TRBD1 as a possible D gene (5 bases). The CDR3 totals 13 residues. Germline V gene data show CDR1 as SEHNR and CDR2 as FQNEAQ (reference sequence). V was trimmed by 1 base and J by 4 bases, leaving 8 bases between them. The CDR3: CASSLGRGYEQYF. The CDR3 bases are TGTGCCAGCAGCTTAGGAAGGGGTTACGAGCAGTACTTC.

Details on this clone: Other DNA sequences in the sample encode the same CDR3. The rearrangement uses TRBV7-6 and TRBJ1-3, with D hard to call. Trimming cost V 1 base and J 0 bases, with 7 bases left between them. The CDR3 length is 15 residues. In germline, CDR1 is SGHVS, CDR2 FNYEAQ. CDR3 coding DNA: TGTGCCAGCAGCTTAGGCCAAAGCTCTGGAAACACCATATATTTT. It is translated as CASSLGQSSGNTIYF.

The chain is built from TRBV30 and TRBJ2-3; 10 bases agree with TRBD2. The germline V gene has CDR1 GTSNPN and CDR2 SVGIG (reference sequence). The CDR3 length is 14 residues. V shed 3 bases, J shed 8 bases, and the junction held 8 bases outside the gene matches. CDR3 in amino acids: CAWSWSSGRFTQYF. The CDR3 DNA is TGTGCCTGGAGCTGGAGTAGCGGGAGGTTTACGCAGTATTTT.

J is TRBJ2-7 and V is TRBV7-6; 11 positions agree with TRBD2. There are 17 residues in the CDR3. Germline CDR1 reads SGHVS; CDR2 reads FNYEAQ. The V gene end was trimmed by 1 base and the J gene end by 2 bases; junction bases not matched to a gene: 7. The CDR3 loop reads CASSLGWGTSGAYEQYF. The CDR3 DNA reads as TGTGCCAGCAGCTTAGGCTGGGGGACTAGCGGAGCCTACGAGCAGTACTTC.

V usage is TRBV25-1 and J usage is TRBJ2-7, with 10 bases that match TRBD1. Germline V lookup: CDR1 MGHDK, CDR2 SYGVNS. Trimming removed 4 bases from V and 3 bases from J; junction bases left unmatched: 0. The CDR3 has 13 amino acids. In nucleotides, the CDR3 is TGTGCCAGCAGTGGGGACAGGGGCTACGAGCAGTACTTC. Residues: CASSGDRGYEQYF.

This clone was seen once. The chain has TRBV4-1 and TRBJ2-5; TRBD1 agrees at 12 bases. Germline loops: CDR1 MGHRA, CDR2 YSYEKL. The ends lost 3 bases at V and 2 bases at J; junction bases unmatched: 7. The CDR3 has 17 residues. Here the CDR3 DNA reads TGCGCCAGCAGCCAGGCCGGGACAGGGGGCTTTCAAGAGACCCAGTACTTC. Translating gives CASSQAGTGGFQETQYF.

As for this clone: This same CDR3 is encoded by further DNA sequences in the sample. The CDR3 protein is CASSARDSYEQYF. The DNA for the CDR3 is TGTGCCAGCAGCGCCAGGGACTCCTACGAGCAGTACTTC. The rearrangement joins TRBV9 to TRBJ2-7, with a possible D match to TRBD1 (5 bases). V was pared by 3 bases and J by 0 bases, with 7 bases between. This CDR3 contains 13 residues. CDR1 and CDR2 (germline): SGDLS, YYNGEE. The full variable domain, rest sourced from reference TRBV9 and TRBJ2-7, is DSGVTQTPKHLITATGQRVTLRCSPRSGDLSVYWYQQSLDQGLQFLIQYYNGEERAKGNILERFSAQQFPDLHSELNLSSLELGDSALYFCASSARDSYEQYFGPGTRLTVT.

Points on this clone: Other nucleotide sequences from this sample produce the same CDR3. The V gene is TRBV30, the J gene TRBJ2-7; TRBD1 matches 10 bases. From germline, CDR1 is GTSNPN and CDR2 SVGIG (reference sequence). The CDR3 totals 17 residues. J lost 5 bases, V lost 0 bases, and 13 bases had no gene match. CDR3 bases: TGTGCCTGGAGTGTTGGCTTTACCGGGACAGGGGATAACGAGCAGTACTTC. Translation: CAWSVGFTGTGDNEQYF.

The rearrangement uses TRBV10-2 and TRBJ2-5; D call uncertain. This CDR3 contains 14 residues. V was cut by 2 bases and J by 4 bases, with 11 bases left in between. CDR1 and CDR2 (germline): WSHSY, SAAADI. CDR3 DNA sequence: TGCGCCAGCAGTGAGACGCAGGTGGGAGAGACCCAGTACTTC. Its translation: CASSETQVGETQYF.

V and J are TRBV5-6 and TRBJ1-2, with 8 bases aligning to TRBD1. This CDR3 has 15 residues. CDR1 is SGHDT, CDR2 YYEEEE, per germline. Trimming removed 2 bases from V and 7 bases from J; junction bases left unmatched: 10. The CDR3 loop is CASSFLTRGRVGYTF. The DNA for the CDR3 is TGTGCCAGCAGCTTCCTCACCAGGGGGCGGGTTGGCTACACCTTC.

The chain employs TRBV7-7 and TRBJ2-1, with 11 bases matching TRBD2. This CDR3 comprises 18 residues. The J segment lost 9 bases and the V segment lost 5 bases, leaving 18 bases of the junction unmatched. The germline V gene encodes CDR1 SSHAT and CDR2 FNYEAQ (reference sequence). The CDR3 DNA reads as TGTGCCAGCAGCCGCTCGGACAGGGCAATAGCGGGAGGGCCTGAGCAGTTCTTC. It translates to CASSRSDRAIAGGPEQFF.

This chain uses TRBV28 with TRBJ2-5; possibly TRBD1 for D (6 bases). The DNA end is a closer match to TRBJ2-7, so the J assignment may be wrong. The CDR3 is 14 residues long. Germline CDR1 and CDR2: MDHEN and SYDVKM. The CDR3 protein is CASSSGTKLYEQYF. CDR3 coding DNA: TGTGCCAGCAGTTCCGGGACAAAACTCTACGAGCAGTACTTC.

The CDR3 loop reads CASSLGSGVETQYF. Written as DNA, the CDR3 is TGTGCCAGCAGCTTAGGTTCAGGGGTCGAGACCCAGTACTTC. The V and J genes are TRBV13 and TRBJ2-5; D might be TRBD1 (6 bases). The CDR3 contains 14 residues. The ends were cut back, 0 bases at V and 5 bases at J, with 10 bases in the middle. From germline, CDR1 is PRHDT and CDR2 FYEKMQ (reference sequence).

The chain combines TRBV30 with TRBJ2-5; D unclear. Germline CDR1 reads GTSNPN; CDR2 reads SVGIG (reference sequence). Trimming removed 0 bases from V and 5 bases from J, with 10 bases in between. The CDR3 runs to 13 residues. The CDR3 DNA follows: TGTGCCTGGAGTGTACTCGGCGAGGAGACCCAGTACTTC. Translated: CAWSVLGEETQYF.

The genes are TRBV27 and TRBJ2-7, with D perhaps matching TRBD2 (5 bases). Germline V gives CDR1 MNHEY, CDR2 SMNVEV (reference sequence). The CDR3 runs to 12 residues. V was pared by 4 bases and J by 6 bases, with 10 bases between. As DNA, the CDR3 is TGTGCCAGCAGTTCCGCGGGTGCCGAGCAGTACTTC. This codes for CASSSAGAEQYF.

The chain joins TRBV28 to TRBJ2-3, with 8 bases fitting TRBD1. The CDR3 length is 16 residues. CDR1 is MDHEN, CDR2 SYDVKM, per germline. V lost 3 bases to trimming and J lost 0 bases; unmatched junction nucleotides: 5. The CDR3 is CASSFDRGRSTDTQYF. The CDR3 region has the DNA TGTGCCAGCAGTTTCGACAGGGGTCGGAGCACAGATACGCAGTATTTT.

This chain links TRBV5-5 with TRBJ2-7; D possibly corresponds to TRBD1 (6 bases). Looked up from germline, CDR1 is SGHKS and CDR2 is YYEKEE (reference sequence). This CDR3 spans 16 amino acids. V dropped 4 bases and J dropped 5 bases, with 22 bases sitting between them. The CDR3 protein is CASSPETGGEVNEQYF. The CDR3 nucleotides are TGTGCCAGCAGCCCCGAAACTGGGGGCGAGGTTAACGAGCAGTACTTC.

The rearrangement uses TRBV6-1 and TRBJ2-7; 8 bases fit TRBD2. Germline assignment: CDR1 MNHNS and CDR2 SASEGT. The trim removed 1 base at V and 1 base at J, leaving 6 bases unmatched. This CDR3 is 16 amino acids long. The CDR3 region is CASSEVPGLGSYEQYF. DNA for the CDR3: TGTGCCAGCAGTGAAGTTCCGGGACTAGGGTCCTACGAGCAGTACTTC.

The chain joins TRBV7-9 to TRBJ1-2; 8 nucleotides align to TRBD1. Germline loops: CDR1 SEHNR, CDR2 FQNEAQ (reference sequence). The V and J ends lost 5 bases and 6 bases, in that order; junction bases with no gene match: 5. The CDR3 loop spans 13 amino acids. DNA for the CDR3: TGTGCCAGCAGCATAGACAGGGGAGATGGCTACACCTTC. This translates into CASSIDRGDGYTF.

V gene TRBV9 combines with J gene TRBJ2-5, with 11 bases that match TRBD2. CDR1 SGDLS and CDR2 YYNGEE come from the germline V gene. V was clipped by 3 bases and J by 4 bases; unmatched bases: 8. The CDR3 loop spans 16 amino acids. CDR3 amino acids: CASSGTSGSSPETQYF. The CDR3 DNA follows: TGTGCCAGCAGCGGTACTAGCGGGAGCTCACCAGAGACCCAGTACTTC.

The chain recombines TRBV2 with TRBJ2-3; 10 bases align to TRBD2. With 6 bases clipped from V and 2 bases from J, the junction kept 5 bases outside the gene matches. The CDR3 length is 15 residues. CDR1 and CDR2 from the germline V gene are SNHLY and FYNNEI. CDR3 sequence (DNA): TGTGCCAGCAGACTAGCGGGAAGGAACACAGATACGCAGTATTTT. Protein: CASRLAGRNTDTQYF.

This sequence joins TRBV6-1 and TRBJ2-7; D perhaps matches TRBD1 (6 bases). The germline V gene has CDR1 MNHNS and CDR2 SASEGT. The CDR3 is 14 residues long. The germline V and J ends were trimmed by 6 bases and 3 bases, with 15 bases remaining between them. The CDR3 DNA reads TGTGCCAGCAGGGTGACTACGGACAGCTACGAGCAGTACTTC. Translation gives CASRVTTDSYEQYF.